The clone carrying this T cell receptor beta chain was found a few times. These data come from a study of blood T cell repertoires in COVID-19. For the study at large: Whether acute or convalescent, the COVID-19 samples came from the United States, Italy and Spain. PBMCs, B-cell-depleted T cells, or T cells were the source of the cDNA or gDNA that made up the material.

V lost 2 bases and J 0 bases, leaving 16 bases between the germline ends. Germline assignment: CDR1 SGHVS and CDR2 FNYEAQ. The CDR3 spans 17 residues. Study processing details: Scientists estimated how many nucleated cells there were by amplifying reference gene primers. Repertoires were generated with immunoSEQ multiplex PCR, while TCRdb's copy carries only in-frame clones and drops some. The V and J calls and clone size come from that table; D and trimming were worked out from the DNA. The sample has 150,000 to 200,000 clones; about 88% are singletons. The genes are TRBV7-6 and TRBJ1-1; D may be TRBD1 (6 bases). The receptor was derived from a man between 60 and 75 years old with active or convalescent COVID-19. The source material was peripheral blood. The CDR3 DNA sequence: TGTGCCAGCAGCTTAAATATGGACAGAGATATGAACACTGAAGCTTTCTTT. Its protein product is CASSLNMDRDMNTEAFF.